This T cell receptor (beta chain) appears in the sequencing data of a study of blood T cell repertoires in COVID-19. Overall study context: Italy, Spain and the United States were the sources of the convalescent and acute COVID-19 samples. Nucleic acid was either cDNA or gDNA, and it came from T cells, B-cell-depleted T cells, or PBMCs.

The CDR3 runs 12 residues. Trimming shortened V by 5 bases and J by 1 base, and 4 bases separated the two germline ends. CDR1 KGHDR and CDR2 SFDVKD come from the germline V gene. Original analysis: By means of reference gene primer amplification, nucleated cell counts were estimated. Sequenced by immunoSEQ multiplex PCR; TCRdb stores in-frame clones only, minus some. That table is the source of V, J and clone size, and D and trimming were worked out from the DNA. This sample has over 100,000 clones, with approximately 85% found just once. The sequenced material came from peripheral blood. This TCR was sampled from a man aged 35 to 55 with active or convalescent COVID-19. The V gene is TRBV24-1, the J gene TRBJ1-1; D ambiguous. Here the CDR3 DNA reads TGTGCCACCAGTGTGCGGAACACTGAAGCTTTCTTT. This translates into CATSVRNTEAFF.